The next 4 T cell receptor beta chains were all read from a single sample in a study of metastatic and nonmetastatic thyroid tumors. Patients had received no treatment of any kind before thyroid surgery. TCRdb ran MiXCR on the PCR reads. The data contain 20,000 to 25,000 clones, roughly 24% of them singletons. Material: tumor tissue. Receptor source: a female donor with papillary thyroid cancer or a benign thyroid nodule (not recorded which). Some clones in this sample may be carry-over from other donors' samples.

The rearrangement uses TRBV19 and TRBJ1-2, with D unclear. V was clipped by 5 bases and J by 2 bases, with 15 bases between them. CDR3 length: 15 residues. Germline V gene data show CDR1 as LNHDA and CDR2 as SQIVND (reference sequence). CDR3: CASSPILSDNYGYTF. CDR3 in DNA: TGTGCCAGTAGTCCAATTCTATCGGACAACTATGGCTACACCTTC.

This clone was seen many times. The genes are TRBV5-4 and TRBJ2-4, with unresolved D. The CDR3 contains 14 residues. Looked up from germline, CDR1 is SGHNT and CDR2 is YYREEE (reference sequence). The V and J ends lost 5 bases and 3 bases respectively, with 12 bases between them. The CDR3 region is CASSSPGNKNIQYF. Here the CDR3 DNA reads TGTGCCAGCAGTTCCCCGGGTAACAAAAACATTCAGTACTTC.

At least ten counts were recorded for this clone. The chain carries TRBV3-1 and TRBJ2-1; TRBD2 aligns across 9 bases. The CDR3 runs to 14 residues. Looked up from germline, CDR1 is LGHDT and CDR2 is YNNKEL (reference sequence). The J segment lost 7 bases and the V segment lost 6 bases, leaving 7 bases of the junction unmatched. The CDR3 sequence is CASRPRGGTNEQFF. CDR3 nucleotides: TGTGCCAGCAGACCGCGGGGGGGTACAAATGAGCAGTTCTTC.

The sample holds a few counts of this clone. The junction departs from the called germline gene at one end, perhaps through a read error. The chain couples TRBV27 to TRBJ1-6, with TRBD1 matching over 7 bases. The CDR3 is made up of 15 amino acids. Germline V gives CDR1 MNHEY, CDR2 SMNVEV (reference sequence). The CDR3 DNA is TGTGCCAGCATTCCTGACAGGGCGATTAATTCACCCCTCCAGTTT. Translated: CASIPDRAINSPLQF.